This T cell receptor beta chain appears in the sequencing data of a study of beta chain features in type 1 diabetes. Per germline, CDR1 SGHAT and CDR2 FQNNGV. This CDR3 spans 15 amino acids. V was shortened by 0 bases and J by 0 bases, with 9 bases between the two germline ends. Whole-study findings and limits: All four CD4+ subsets of Type 1 diabetes patients contained TCRB CDR3s that were moderately but significantly shorter. Patients' naive, central memory and Treg TCRB repertoires seemed closer to one another than those of healthy donors. When VDJ junctions were examined, type 1 diabetes patients showed fewer insertions and more deletions. An over-representation of cells with high TCR expression could result from cDNA sequencing.

This clone was found a few times. No antigen is known for it. TCRB transcripts that were expressed got sequenced, as all of the isolated RNA had been reverse transcribed. Profiling relied on immunoSEQ multiplex PCR, and the TCRdb table lists in-frame clones only, not all of them. The profile shows under 300,000 clones, about 15% of them singletons. The TCR sequence derives from a man aged 25-40 years with type 1 diabetes. The specimen was naive CD4+ T cells from blood. The chain is built from TRBV11-2 and TRBJ2-7; the D gene is possibly TRBD1 (6 bases). CDR3 bases: TGTGCCAGCAGCTTAGAGTCGGGACACTCCTACGAGCAGTACTTC. This sequence encodes CASSLESGHSYEQYF.